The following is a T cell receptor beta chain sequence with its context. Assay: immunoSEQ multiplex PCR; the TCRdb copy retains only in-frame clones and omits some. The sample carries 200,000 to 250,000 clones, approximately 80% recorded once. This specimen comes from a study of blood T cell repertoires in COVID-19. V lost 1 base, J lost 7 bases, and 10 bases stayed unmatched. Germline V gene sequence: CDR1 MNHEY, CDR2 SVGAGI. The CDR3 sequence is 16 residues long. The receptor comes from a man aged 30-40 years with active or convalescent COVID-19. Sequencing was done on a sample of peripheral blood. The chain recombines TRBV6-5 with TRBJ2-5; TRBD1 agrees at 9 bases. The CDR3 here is CASSYFYTGGPSTQYF. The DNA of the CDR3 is TGTGCCAGCAGTTACTTTTACACAGGGGGCCCGTCGACCCAGTACTTC.